The 17 T cell receptor beta chains in this list originate from one sample, sequenced in a study of response to subunit inactivated influenza vaccine. In TCRdb, the RT-PCR reads were re-called with MiXCR into one record per CDR3 protein. This sample has about 580,000 distinct CDR3 sequences, with around 13% found just once. The sequencing here drew on PBMCs from blood, taken approximately 13 days after vaccination. Receptors were obtained from a man in his forties or fifties who received an inactivated influenza vaccine.

This clonotype came up a few times. The genes are TRBV6-6 and TRBJ2-7, with TRBD1 as a possible D gene (6 bases). The germline gives CDR1 MNHNY, CDR2 SVGAGI (reference sequence). V lost 6 bases to trimming and J lost 4 bases, with 13 bases between them. The CDR3 is 13 residues long. The CDR3 DNA reads as TGTGCCAGCAGCCCCATTAGGGGGTACGAGCAGTACTTC. Protein product: CASSPIRGYEQYF.

There are many counts of this clonotype. The chain is built from TRBV29-1 and TRBJ1-1, with D maybe TRBD1 (5 bases). Trimming shortened V by 4 bases and J by 4 bases, and 13 bases separated the two germline ends. The CDR3 consists of 13 residues. From germline, CDR1 is SQVTM and CDR2 ANQGSEA. CDR3 nucleotide sequence: TGCAGCGTTGGGGAATCAGGGACCACTGAAGCTTTCTTT. Residues: CSVGESGTTEAFF.

The rearrangement links TRBV3-1 to TRBJ2-7; maybe TRBD1 (6 bases). Deletions cut 11 bases from V and 2 bases from J, with 13 bases between. Germline CDR1 and CDR2: LGHDT and YNNKEL (reference sequence). There are 12 residues in the CDR3. The CDR3 DNA sequence: TGTGCCGTCCAGGGGCGCACCTACGAGCAGTACTTC. Translation: CAVQGRTYEQYF.

This clonotype was recorded a few times. The chain joins TRBV10-3 to TRBJ2-7; TRBD1 might be the D (6 bases). Trimming cost V 4 bases and J 4 bases, with 17 bases left between them. Germline assignment: CDR1 ENHRY and CDR2 SYGVKD. CDR3 size: 15 residues. This CDR3 is CAISGPEGVSYEQYF. The CDR3 DNA reads as TGTGCCATCAGTGGCCCCGAGGGGGTCAGTTACGAGCAGTACTTC.

In this sample, this clonotype turned up many times. J is TRBJ1-2 and V is TRBV29-1; D is uncertain. The length of the CDR3 is 11 residues. V was clipped by 2 bases and J by 4 bases, with 5 bases between them. Germline loops: CDR1 SQVTM, CDR2 ANQGSEA. The CDR3 spells CSVELIYGYTF. The CDR3 DNA sequence: TGCAGCGTTGAATTGATCTATGGCTACACCTTC.

The rearrangement uses TRBV6-1 and TRBJ2-3; 7 nucleotides agree with TRBD2. Germline V gene data show CDR1 as MNHNS and CDR2 as SASEGT. This CDR3 region has 14 residues. Trimming took 8 bases from V and 1 from J; bases not matched to a gene: 6. CDR3 DNA sequence: TGTGCCAGCGCAAGGCGGGAGCGCACAGATACGCAGTATTTT. Translated, it gives CASARRERTDTQYF.

This chain links TRBV20-1 with TRBJ2-4, with 9 bases identical to TRBD1. There are 18 residues in the CDR3. V dropped 3 bases and J dropped 2; count of bases not matched to a gene: 14. Germline assignment: CDR1 DFQATT and CDR2 SNEGSKA (reference sequence). In DNA, the CDR3 is TGCAGTGCTAGTCCGGGGACAGGGTTTAGATCTACCAAAAACATTCAGTACTTC. It specifies CSASPGTGFRSTKNIQYF.

The chain joins TRBV28 to TRBJ1-2; 9 nucleotides align to TRBD1. The CDR3 loop spans 15 amino acids. Trimming took 4 bases from V and 3 from J; bases not matched to a gene: 6. Germline CDR1 is MDHEN and CDR2 is SYDVKM. For the CDR3, the DNA is TGTGCCAGCAGTTCCGGGACAGGGATTGACTATGGCTACACCTTC. The encoded protein is CASSSGTGIDYGYTF.

The gene calls are TRBV5-5 and TRBJ2-1, with 10 bases aligning to TRBD1. After removal of 4 bases from V and 9 bases from J, the junction contained 7 bases not matched to a gene. CDR3 length equals 14 residues. Looked up from germline, CDR1 is SGHKS and CDR2 is YYEKEE (reference sequence). The CDR3 loop is CASSLRTGGLEQFF. For the CDR3, the DNA is TGTGCCAGCAGCCTCCGGACAGGGGGACTTGAGCAGTTCTTC.

This clonotype was recorded at least ten times. The chain carries TRBV12-3 or TRBV12-4 and TRBJ2-5, with D possibly TRBD2 on 5 matching bases. V lost 6 bases and J 5 bases, leaving 13 bases between the germline ends. This CDR3 contains 13 residues. The CDR3 coding sequence is TGTGCCAGCAGCTCTTTTCCGGGGGAGACCCAGTACTTC. Translating gives CASSSFPGETQYF.

This clonotype was recorded a few times. The V gene is TRBV7-6, the J gene TRBJ1-5; D remains unclear. This CDR3 contains 14 residues. The V gene's germline CDR1 is SGHVS and CDR2 FNYEAQ. V gave up 3 bases and J gave up 4 bases, with 10 bases separating them. The CDR3 here is CASSFFGVNQPQHF. CDR3 nucleotide sequence: TGTGCCAGCAGCTTTTTCGGGGTTAATCAGCCCCAGCATTTT.

The V and J genes are TRBV28 and TRBJ2-2; a possible D gene is TRBD1 (6 bases). The V and J ends lost 6 bases and 2 bases respectively, with 22 bases between them. Per germline, CDR1 MDHEN and CDR2 SYDVKM. The CDR3 extends over 18 amino acids. The CDR3 DNA reads TGTGCCAGCAGCCGGAGTGGGATGGGGGCGACCAACACCGGGGAGCTGTTTTTT. This gives the protein CASSRSGMGATNTGELFF.

The CDR3 spells CASSQDGGGEQYF. CDR3 in DNA: TGCGCCAGCAGCCAAGATGGAGGGGGCGAGCAGTACTTC. V is TRBV4-3 and J is TRBJ2-7; D may correspond to TRBD1 or TRBD2 (6 bases each). The CDR3 sequence is 13 residues long. V was clipped by 0 bases and J by 6 bases, with 9 bases between them. CDR1 and CDR2 (germline): LGHNA, YSLEER.

This clonotype was observed a handful of times. The gene calls are TRBV5-1 and TRBJ2-1; D is tentatively TRBD1 or TRBD2 (5 bases each). The CDR3 spans 15 residues. The germline V and J ends were trimmed by 2 bases and 6 bases, with 15 bases remaining between them. Germline V gene sequence: CDR1 SGHRS, CDR2 YFSETQ. The CDR3 loop reads CASSFYGDAPNEQFF. The CDR3, as DNA: TGCGCCAGCAGCTTTTACGGGGACGCCCCCAATGAGCAGTTCTTC.

CDR3 sequence: CASSLTPGSSGNTIYF. The CDR3 coding sequence is TGTGCCAGCAGCCTCACACCGGGGAGCTCTGGAAACACCATATATTTT. The V call is TRBV9, the J call TRBJ1-3; D is unclear. Trimming pared 4 bases from V and 0 bases from J, leaving 14 bases between. CDR1 SGDLS and CDR2 YYNGEE come from the germline V gene. The CDR3 is 16 amino acids.

This clonotype showed up just a few times. The V gene is TRBV20-1, the J gene TRBJ2-1, with 10 positions matching TRBD2. There are 14 residues in the CDR3. V trimming: 4 bases; J trimming: 5 bases; junction bases outside the gene matches: 5. Germline CDR1 reads DFQATT; CDR2 reads SNEGSKA (reference sequence). The CDR3 loop is CSATGLASDNEQFF. The CDR3 region has the DNA TGCAGTGCTACGGGACTAGCGAGCGACAATGAGCAGTTCTTC.

The chain uses TRBV3-1 and TRBJ1-2; D gene unclear. This CDR3 has 13 amino acids. Trimming removed 1 base at V and 4 bases at J, with 7 bases between. Germline CDR1 LGHDT, CDR2 YNNKEL (reference sequence). CDR3 sequence (DNA): TGTGCCAGCAGCCAAGCAGGCGCCTATGGCTACACCTTC. Its protein is CASSQAGAYGYTF.